The clone carrying this TCR beta chain has a handful of counts. Its antigen is not known. The data are from a study of T cells after yellow fever vaccination. Whole-study findings and limits: A large majority of primary-vaccination clones showed up again after the booster (roughly 95% CD4, 75% to 90% CD8).

The CDR3 runs 16 residues. CDR1 LNHNV and CDR2 YYDKDF come from the germline V gene (reference sequence). J gave up 2 bases and V 1 base, and 5 bases lay outside the gene matches. TCRdb reprocessed the 5' RACE reads with MiXCR, giving one entry per CDR3 protein. The sample has 620,000 or so distinct CDR3 sequences, 9% to 15% seen once. Source: PBMCs, taken on the day of the yellow fever booster vaccination. The sequence was obtained from a man aged 30 to 39 who received the YFV17D yellow fever vaccine. This chain joins TRBV15 and TRBJ2-1, with 7 bases lining up with TRBD1. CDR3 in DNA: TGTGCCACCAGCAGAGCAACACAGGGGCCCTACAATGAGCAGTTCTTC. Translating it yields CATSRATQGPYNEQFF.